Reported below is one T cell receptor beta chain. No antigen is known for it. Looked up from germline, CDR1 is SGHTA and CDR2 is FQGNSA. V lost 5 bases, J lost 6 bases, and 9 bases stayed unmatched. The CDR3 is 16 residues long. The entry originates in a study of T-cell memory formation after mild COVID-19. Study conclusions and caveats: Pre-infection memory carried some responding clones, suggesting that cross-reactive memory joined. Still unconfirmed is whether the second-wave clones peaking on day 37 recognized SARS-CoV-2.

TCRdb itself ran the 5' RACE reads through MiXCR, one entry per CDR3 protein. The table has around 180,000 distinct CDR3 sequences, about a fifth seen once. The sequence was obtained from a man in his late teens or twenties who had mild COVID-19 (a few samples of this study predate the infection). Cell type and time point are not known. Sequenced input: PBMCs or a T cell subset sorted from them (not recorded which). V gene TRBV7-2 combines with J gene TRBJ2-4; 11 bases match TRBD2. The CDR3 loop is CASSPRLAGGRNIQYF. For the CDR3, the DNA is TGTGCCAGCAGCCCCCGGCTAGCGGGGGGACGAAACATTCAGTACTTC.